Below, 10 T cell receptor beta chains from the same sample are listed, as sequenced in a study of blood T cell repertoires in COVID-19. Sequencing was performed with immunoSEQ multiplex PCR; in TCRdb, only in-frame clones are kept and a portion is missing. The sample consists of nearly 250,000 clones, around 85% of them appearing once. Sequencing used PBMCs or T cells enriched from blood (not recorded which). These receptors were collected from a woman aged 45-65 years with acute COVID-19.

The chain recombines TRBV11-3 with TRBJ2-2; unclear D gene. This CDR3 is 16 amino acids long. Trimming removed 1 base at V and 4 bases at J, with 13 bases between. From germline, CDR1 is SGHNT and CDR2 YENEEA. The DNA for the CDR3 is TGTGCCAGCAGCTTAGCCCCCAGGCGTGGCACCGGGGAGCTGTTTTTT. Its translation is CASSLAPRRGTGELFF.

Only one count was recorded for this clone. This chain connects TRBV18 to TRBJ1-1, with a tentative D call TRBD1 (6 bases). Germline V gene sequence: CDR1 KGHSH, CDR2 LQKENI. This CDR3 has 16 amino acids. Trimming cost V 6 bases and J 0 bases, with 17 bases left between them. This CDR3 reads CASSPPGGRMNTEAFF. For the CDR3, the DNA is TGTGCCAGCTCCCCCCCCGGGGGGCGCATGAACACTGAAGCTTTCTTT.

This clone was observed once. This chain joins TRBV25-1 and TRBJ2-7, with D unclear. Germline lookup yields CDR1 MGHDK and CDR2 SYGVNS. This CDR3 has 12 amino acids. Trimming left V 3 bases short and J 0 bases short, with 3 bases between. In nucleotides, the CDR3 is TGTGCCAGCAGTGACTTCTCCTACGAGCAGTACTTC. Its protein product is CASSDFSYEQYF.

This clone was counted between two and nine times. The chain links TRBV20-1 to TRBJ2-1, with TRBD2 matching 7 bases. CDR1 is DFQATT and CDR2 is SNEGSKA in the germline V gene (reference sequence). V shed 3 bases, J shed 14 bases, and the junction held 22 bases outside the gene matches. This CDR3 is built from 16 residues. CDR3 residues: CSASPGNSGLKLTEFF. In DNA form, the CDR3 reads TGCAGTGCTAGTCCCGGTAACTCGGGACTAAAATTGACGGAGTTCTTC.

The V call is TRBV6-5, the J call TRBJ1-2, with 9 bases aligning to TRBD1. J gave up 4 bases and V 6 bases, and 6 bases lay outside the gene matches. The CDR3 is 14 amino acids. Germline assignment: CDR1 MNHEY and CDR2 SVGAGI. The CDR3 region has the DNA TGTGCCAGCAGGGGAGGGGACAGGGCCTATGGCTACACCTTC. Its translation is CASRGGDRAYGYTF.

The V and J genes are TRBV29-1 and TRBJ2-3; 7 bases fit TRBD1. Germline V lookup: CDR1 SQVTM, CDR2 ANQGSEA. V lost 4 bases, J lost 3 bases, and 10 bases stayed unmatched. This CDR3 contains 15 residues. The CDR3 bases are TGCAGCGTTGTACCCCAACAGGGGATTACAGATACGCAGTATTTT. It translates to CSVVPQQGITDTQYF.

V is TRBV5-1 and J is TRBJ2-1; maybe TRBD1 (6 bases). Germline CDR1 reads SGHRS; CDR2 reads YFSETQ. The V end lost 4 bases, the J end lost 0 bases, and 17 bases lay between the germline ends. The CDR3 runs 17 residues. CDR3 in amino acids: CASSRSQGTTSYNEQFF. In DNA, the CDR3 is TGCGCCAGCAGCAGGTCCCAGGGGACCACCTCCTACAATGAGCAGTTCTTC.

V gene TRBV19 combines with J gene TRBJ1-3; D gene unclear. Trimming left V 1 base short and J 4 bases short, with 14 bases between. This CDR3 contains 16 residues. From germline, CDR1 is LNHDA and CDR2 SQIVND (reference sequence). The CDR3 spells CASSIGRGVAGNTIYF. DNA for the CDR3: TGTGCCAGTAGTATAGGGCGCGGCGTCGCAGGAAACACCATATATTTT.

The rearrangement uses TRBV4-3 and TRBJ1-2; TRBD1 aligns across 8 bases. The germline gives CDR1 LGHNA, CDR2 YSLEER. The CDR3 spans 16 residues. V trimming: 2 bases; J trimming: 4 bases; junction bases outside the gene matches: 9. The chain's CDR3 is CASSQNPTGVGYGYTF. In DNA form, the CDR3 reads TGCGCCAGCAGCCAAAATCCGACAGGGGTGGGCTATGGCTACACCTTC.

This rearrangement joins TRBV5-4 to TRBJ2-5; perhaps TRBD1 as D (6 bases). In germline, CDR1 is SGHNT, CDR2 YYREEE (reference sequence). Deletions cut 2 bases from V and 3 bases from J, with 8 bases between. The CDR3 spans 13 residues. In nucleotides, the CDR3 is TGTGCCAGCAGCTTCCGACAGGAAGAGACCCAGTACTTC. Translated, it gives CASSFRQEETQYF. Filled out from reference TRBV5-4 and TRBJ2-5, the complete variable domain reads ETGVTQSPTHLIKTRGQQVTLRCSSQSGHNTVSWYQQALGQGPQFIFQYYREEENGRGNFPPRFSGLQFPNYSSELNVNALELDDSALYLCASSFRQEETQYFGPGTRLLVL.